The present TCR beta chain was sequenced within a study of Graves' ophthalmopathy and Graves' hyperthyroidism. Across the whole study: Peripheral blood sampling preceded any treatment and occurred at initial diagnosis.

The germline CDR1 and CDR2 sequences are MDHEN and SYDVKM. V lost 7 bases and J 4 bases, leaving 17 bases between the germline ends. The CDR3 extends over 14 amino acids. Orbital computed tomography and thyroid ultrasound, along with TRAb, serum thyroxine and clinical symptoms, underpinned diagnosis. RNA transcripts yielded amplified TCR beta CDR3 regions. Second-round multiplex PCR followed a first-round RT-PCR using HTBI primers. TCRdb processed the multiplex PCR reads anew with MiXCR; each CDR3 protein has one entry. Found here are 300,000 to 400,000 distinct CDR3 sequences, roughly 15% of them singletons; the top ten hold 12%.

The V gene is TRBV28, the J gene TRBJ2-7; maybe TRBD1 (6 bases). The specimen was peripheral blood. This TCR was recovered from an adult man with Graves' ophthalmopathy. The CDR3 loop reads CASKLGQRSYEQYF. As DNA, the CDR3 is TGTGCCAGCAAGTTAGGACAGCGTAGTTACGAGCAGTACTTC.